Below, 3 T cell receptor beta chains from the same sample are listed, as sequenced in a study of OX40 agonist ivuxolimab in advanced cancers. The method was immunoSEQ multiplex PCR; TCRdb's version includes in-frame clones alone and lacks a portion of them. The table shows approximately 74,000 clones, with around 80% occurring only once. The sample consisted of CD4+ or CD8+ T cells sorted from blood, taken in a trial of the OX40 agonist ivuxolimab. These TCRs come from an adult with an advanced solid tumor such as melanoma, head and neck, liver or kidney cancer.

This chain links TRBV7-2 with TRBJ2-1, with 12 positions matching TRBD2. CDR3 size: 18 residues. Per germline, CDR1 SGHTA and CDR2 FQGNSA. J gave up 9 bases and V 2 bases, and 14 bases lay outside the gene matches. CDR3 sequence (DNA): TGTGCCAGCAGCTTATTGACTTGGGCTAGCGGGGGGGCCGTTGAGCAGTTCTTC. It codes for CASSLLTWASGGAVEQFF.

This chain links TRBV18 with TRBJ1-3, with a tentative D call TRBD1 (6 bases). Looked up from germline, CDR1 is KGHSH and CDR2 is LQKENI. The CDR3 totals 16 residues. V was pared by 3 bases and J by 0 bases, with 12 bases between. The CDR3 spells CASSPSGTYSGNTIYF. The CDR3 nucleotides read TGTGCCAGCTCACCTTCCGGGACATACTCTGGAAACACCATATATTTT.

The chain recombines TRBV6-5 with TRBJ2-5; D not certain. The germline V gene has CDR1 MNHEY and CDR2 SVGAGI. The V end lost 2 bases, the J end lost 0 bases, and 10 bases lay between the germline ends. The CDR3 is 15 amino acids. CDR3: CASSYQRAYQETQYF. The CDR3 nucleotides read TGTGCCAGCAGTTACCAGCGAGCCTACCAAGAGACCCAGTACTTC.